These 2 T cell receptor beta chains originate from one sample sequenced in a study of cytomegalovirus exposure and HLA in healthy donors. Primers: 60 Vbeta forward and 13 Jbeta reverse. The assay was immunoSEQ multiplex PCR, and TCRdb's table has in-frame clones only and misses some. Of 150,000 or so clones in the sample, 77% were seen once. The sample was PBMCs. Source of these receptors: a male donor in good health and CMV-seropositive.

The chain joins TRBV5-1 to TRBJ2-5; 8 bases are a match to TRBD1. The length of the CDR3 is 14 residues. Germline V CDR1 and CDR2: SGHRS, YFSETQ. With V trimmed by 3 bases and J by 5 bases, 6 bases remained unmatched. CDR3 protein: CASSWTGLGETQYF. For the CDR3, the DNA is TGCGCCAGCAGCTGGACAGGGCTGGGGGAGACCCAGTACTTC.

CDR3 DNA: TGTGCCAGCAGCTCCCGGGGGGCAGTAGAGACCCAGTACTTC. It translates to CASSSRGAVETQYF. V gene TRBV11-2 combines with J gene TRBJ2-5; D possibly corresponds to TRBD2 (7 bases). The CDR3 is 14 residues long. The germline gives CDR1 SGHAT, CDR2 FQNNGV. V gave up 4 bases and J gave up 4 bases, with 13 bases separating them.